The 5 T cell receptor beta chains in this list originate from one sample, sequenced in a study of T cells in Graves' hyperthyroidism and ophthalmopathy. TCR beta CDR3 regions were amplified from RNA transcripts. HTBI primers drove first-round RT-PCR of the TCR CDR3. TCRdb independently ran MiXCR on the multiplex PCR reads; one entry per CDR3 protein. The sample carries about 270,000 distinct CDR3 sequences, about 20% recorded once. Material for sequencing was blood. The receptors were gathered from a man aged 30-40 years with Graves' ophthalmopathy.

This sequence joins TRBV7-6 and TRBJ2-5; D is possibly TRBD1 or TRBD2 (5 bases each). The CDR3 extends over 13 amino acids. The V end lost 4 bases, the J end lost 5 bases, and 11 bases lay between the germline ends. CDR1 is SGHVS, CDR2 FNYEAQ, per germline. The CDR3 coding sequence is TGTGCCAGCAGCTCTAATTGGGGGGAGACCCAGTACTTC. The encoded protein is CASSSNWGETQYF.

This clonotype was seen a handful of times. The chain combines TRBV6-2 or TRBV6-3 with TRBJ1-5; D may be TRBD1 (6 bases). Trimming stripped 6 bases from V and 3 bases from J, with 12 bases between. The germline gives CDR1 MNHEY, CDR2 SVGEGT. The CDR3 totals 14 residues. CDR3 bases: TGTGCCAGCAGACGCGGACAGATCAATCAGCCCCAGCATTTT. The encoded protein is CASRRGQINQPQHF.

The sample holds many counts of this clonotype. This chain connects TRBV12-3 or TRBV12-4 to TRBJ2-3; 12 nucleotides align to TRBD2. V shed 6 bases and J 4 bases; nucleotides not matched to a gene: 5. The CDR3 has 15 residues. The CDR3 loop is CASRPSGRGADTQYF. CDR3 nucleotides: TGTGCCAGCAGGCCTAGCGGGAGGGGCGCAGATACGCAGTATTTT.

The J gene is TRBJ2-2, the V gene TRBV25-1, with 7 bases matching TRBD2. Germline CDR1 reads MGHDK; CDR2 reads SYGVNS. The CDR3 loop spans 17 amino acids. V was pared by 5 bases and J by 1 base, with 10 bases of the junction left unmatched. The CDR3 region is CASSNSLTGGNTGELFF. Here the CDR3 DNA reads TGTGCCAGCAGTAACTCTCTGACGGGAGGGAACACCGGGGAGCTGTTTTTT.

V and J are TRBV7-9 and TRBJ2-7, with 12 nucleotides matching TRBD2. The ends lost 5 bases at V and 0 bases at J; junction bases unmatched: 5. Germline V gene sequence: CDR1 SEHNR, CDR2 FQNEAQ (reference sequence). This CDR3 contains 16 residues. CDR3 bases: TGTGCCAGCAGCCGACTAGCGGGGGAGAGCTCCTACGAGCAGTACTTC. This codes for CASSRLAGESSYEQYF.